Below are 25 T cell receptor beta chains sequenced from a single sample in a study of blood T cell repertoires in COVID-19. Produced via immunoSEQ multiplex PCR; TCRdb's table is partial and in-frame only. The sample contains about 160,000 clones, around 79% of which appear only once. Specimen: peripheral blood. The receptors were gathered from an older woman with COVID-19, enrolled during active disease.

This clone was seen only once. This chain uses TRBV5-4 with TRBJ2-3, with 7 positions matching TRBD2. Germline CDR1 SGHNT, CDR2 YYREEE (reference sequence). J was trimmed by 7 bases and V by 7 bases; bases with no gene match: 21. The CDR3 is made up of 17 amino acids. CDR3 DNA sequence: TGTGCCAGCCAACACCTGACTAGCACGGGGACGCCGTATACGCAGTATTTT. This gives the protein CASQHLTSTGTPYTQYF.

This clone was seen a single time. The chain couples TRBV2 to TRBJ2-7, with 7 nucleotides matching TRBD1. CDR1 and CDR2 from the germline V gene are SNHLY and FYNNEI. After removal of 6 bases from V and 6 bases from J, the junction contained 8 bases not matched to a gene. The CDR3 sequence is 13 residues long. CDR3 region: CASRRDRAGEQYF. The CDR3 coding sequence is TGTGCCAGCAGAAGAGACAGGGCGGGCGAGCAGTACTTC.

The chain links TRBV2 to TRBJ1-5, with 9 bases aligning to TRBD1. The trim removed 3 bases at V and 3 bases at J, leaving 12 bases unmatched. CDR3 length equals 18 residues. Germline V CDR1 and CDR2: SNHLY, FYNNEI. The CDR3 spells CASSDPFGTGTLNQPQHF. CDR3 coding DNA: TGTGCCAGCAGTGACCCCTTCGGGACAGGGACCCTCAATCAGCCCCAGCATTTT.

This chain connects TRBV3-1 (or the pseudogene TRBV3-2) to TRBJ2-2; no definite D call. Per the germline V gene, CDR1 is LGHDT and CDR2 is YNNKEL (reference sequence). V lost 1 base to trimming and J lost 0 bases, with 6 bases between them. This CDR3 spans 15 amino acids. The CDR3 DNA reads TGTGCCAGCAGCCAAGGAGGAGCGAACACCGGGGAGCTGTTTTTT. Translated: CASSQGGANTGELFF.

The chain employs TRBV19 and TRBJ2-2, with 9 bases matching TRBD2. The germline V gene encodes CDR1 LNHDA and CDR2 SQIVND (reference sequence). Trimming cost V 4 bases and J 4 bases; bases outside gene matches: 1. The CDR3 covers 14 residues. The DNA of the CDR3 is TGTGCCAGTAGTAAGACTAGCGGCACCGGGGAGCTGTTTTTT. As protein: CASSKTSGTGELFF.

This chain links TRBV2 with TRBJ1-4; 7 nucleotides align to TRBD1. The trim removed 6 bases at V and 8 bases at J, leaving 9 bases unmatched. Germline V gene data show CDR1 as SNHLY and CDR2 as FYNNEI. This CDR3 has 14 amino acids. CDR3 in amino acids: CASRDRVSVEKLFF. In DNA, the CDR3 is TGTGCCAGCAGAGACAGGGTCTCTGTAGAAAAACTGTTTTTT.

J is TRBJ2-2 and V is TRBV5-1; D remains unclear. The CDR3 covers 14 residues. The germline V and J ends were trimmed by 4 bases and 5 bases, with 12 bases remaining between them. The germline V gene has CDR1 SGHRS and CDR2 YFSETQ. CDR3 DNA: TGCGCCAGCAGCGGAGTCTTTCTAACCGGGGAGCTGTTTTTT. It codes for CASSGVFLTGELFF.

The chain combines TRBV19 with TRBJ1-5, with D perhaps TRBD1 (5 bases). Trimming pared 3 bases from V and 3 bases from J, leaving 9 bases between. Germline V lookup: CDR1 LNHDA, CDR2 SQIVND (reference sequence). There are 14 residues in the CDR3. In nucleotides, the CDR3 is TGTGCCAGTAGTATGGGGCAAATCAATCAGCCCCAGCATTTT. This encodes CASSMGQINQPQHF.

This clone was seen a single time. V is TRBV15 and J is TRBJ2-2, with 10 bases that match TRBD2. CDR3 length: 15 amino acids. Losses at the gene ends were 5 bases for V and 3 bases for J; bases not matched to a gene: 3. In germline, CDR1 is LNHNV, CDR2 YYDKDF (reference sequence). CDR3 nucleotide sequence: TGTGCCACCAGCGAGCGGGGGGGATACACCGGGGAGCTGTTTTTT. Translating it yields CATSERGGYTGELFF.

V and J are TRBV19 and TRBJ1-5, with 9 nucleotides matching TRBD1. This CDR3 comprises 16 residues. V was pared by 7 bases and J by 5 bases, with 12 bases of the junction left unmatched. CDR1 and CDR2 from the germline V gene are LNHDA and SQIVND (reference sequence). CDR3 nucleotides: TGTGCCAGTAACAAACCGGGACAGGGTGTGGATCAGCCCCAGCATTTT. It codes for CASNKPGQGVDQPQHF.

The rearrangement joins TRBV5-1 to TRBJ2-1; 7 nucleotides align to TRBD2. The germline gives CDR1 SGHRS, CDR2 YFSETQ. CDR3 length: 16 amino acids. V was pared by 2 bases and J by 4 bases, with 9 bases of the junction left unmatched. This chain's CDR3 is CASSLGSGGIYNEQFF. CDR3 DNA sequence: TGCGCCAGCAGCTTAGGATCCGGGGGGATATACAATGAGCAGTTCTTC.

The chain links TRBV11-1 to TRBJ1-1, with D perhaps matching TRBD1 (5 bases). Trimming removed 1 base at V and 1 base at J, with 10 bases between. Germline values: CDR1 SGHAT, CDR2 FQDESV (reference sequence). CDR3 length equals 15 residues. CDR3 sequence: CASSLDKGQNTEAFF. Here the CDR3 DNA reads TGTGCCAGCAGCTTAGATAAGGGGCAGAACACTGAAGCTTTCTTT.

The V gene is TRBV19, the J gene TRBJ2-3; D is unclear. The germline V gene encodes CDR1 LNHDA and CDR2 SQIVND (reference sequence). The CDR3 contains 12 residues. Between the trimmed V and J ends, which lost 4 bases and 0 bases, there was a span of 2 bases. The CDR3 coding sequence is TGTGCCAGTAGTACTAGCACAGATACGCAGTATTTT. Translation gives CASSTSTDTQYF. Full variable domain (outside the CDR3, taken from reference TRBV19 and TRBJ2-3): DGGITQSPKYLFRKEGQNVTLSCEQNLNHDAMYWYRQDPGQGLRLIYYSQIVNDFQKGDIAEGYSVSREKKESFPLTVTSAQKNPTAFYLCASSTSTDTQYFGPGTRLTVL.

The chain couples TRBV5-1 to TRBJ2-5; 7 nucleotides match TRBD1. CDR1 is SGHRS, CDR2 YFSETQ, per germline. Trimming cost V 4 bases and J 3 bases; bases outside gene matches: 3. This CDR3 has 13 residues. The CDR3 spells CASSTGQEETQYF. The CDR3 DNA follows: TGCGCCAGCAGCACCGGACAGGAAGAGACCCAGTACTTC.

The genes are TRBV5-6 and TRBJ2-3; TRBD1 agrees at 7 bases. With V trimmed by 4 bases and J by 8 bases, 4 bases remained unmatched. Germline V lookup: CDR1 SGHDT, CDR2 YYEEEE. The CDR3 sequence is 12 residues long. The CDR3 loop is CASSRTGRTQYF. The CDR3 coding sequence is TGTGCCAGCAGCCGGACAGGACGTACGCAGTATTTT.

The gene calls are TRBV27 and TRBJ1-4; the match to TRBD1 covers 8 bases. CDR3 length equals 16 residues. Germline CDR1 and CDR2: MNHEY and SMNVEV (reference sequence). The V and J ends lost 6 bases and 2 bases, in that order; junction bases with no gene match: 8. The CDR3 DNA follows: TGTGCCAGCAGCCTTTCGCACAGGGGGACTAATGAAAAACTGTTTTTT. Amino acid sequence: CASSLSHRGTNEKLFF.

The J gene is TRBJ2-7, the V gene TRBV5-1; D possibly corresponds to TRBD1 (5 bases). The V gene lost 0 bases and the J gene lost 6 bases, with 10 bases spanning the gap. Germline V gene data show CDR1 as SGHRS and CDR2 as YFSETQ. This CDR3 region has 13 residues. This CDR3 reads CASSLAQGAEQYV. The CDR3 region has the DNA TGCGCCAGCAGCTTGGCGCAGGGTGCCGAGCAGTACGTC.

The chain is built from TRBV5-1 and TRBJ1-1; D might be TRBD1 (6 bases). The germline V gene has CDR1 SGHRS and CDR2 YFSETQ. The CDR3 contains 14 residues. V was shortened by 8 bases and J by 0 bases, with 14 bases between the two germline ends. The CDR3 loop is CASGSTGLNTEAFF. The CDR3 region has the DNA TGCGCCAGTGGAAGTACAGGGTTGAACACTGAAGCTTTCTTT.

This clone was recorded once. The V gene is TRBV27, the J gene TRBJ2-1; TRBD2 matches 7 bases. The junction had 12 bases not matched to a gene; V was cut back by 1 base and J by 0 bases. The CDR3 consists of 19 residues. Germline assignment: CDR1 MNHEY and CDR2 SMNVEV (reference sequence). CDR3 amino acids: CASSLYPGRGISSYNEQFF. For the CDR3, the DNA is TGTGCCAGCAGTTTATACCCGGGGAGGGGCATAAGCTCCTACAATGAGCAGTTCTTC.

The CDR3 region has the DNA TGTGCCAGCAGTGAGGGCGTTGGGGGCTTGAGTCAGCCCCAGCATTTT. It is translated as CASSEGVGGLSQPQHF. The genes are TRBV6-1 and TRBJ1-5; tentative D call: TRBD1 (6 bases). Deletions cut 3 bases from V and 6 bases from J, with 18 bases between. The germline V gene has CDR1 MNHNS and CDR2 SASEGT. This CDR3 is 16 amino acids long.

V and J are TRBV28 and TRBJ2-7, with 11 bases matching TRBD2. The CDR3 sequence is 15 residues long. The ends lost 5 bases at V and 0 bases at J; junction bases unmatched: 3. Germline CDR1 and CDR2: MDHEN and SYDVKM. The CDR3 reads CASSGTSGSSYEQYF. The DNA of the CDR3 is TGTGCCAGCAGTGGGACTAGCGGAAGCTCCTACGAGCAGTACTTC.

The V gene is TRBV6-5, the J gene TRBJ1-6; D perhaps matches TRBD1 (5 bases). CDR1 is MNHEY and CDR2 is SVGAGI in the germline V gene. The CDR3 is 14 residues long. V was pared by 0 bases and J by 8 bases, with 8 bases between. This chain's CDR3 is CASSYSGEDSPLHF. The CDR3, as DNA: TGTGCCAGCAGTTACTCAGGGGAGGATTCACCCCTCCACTTT.

The chain's CDR3 is CASSSPDRAVNEQYF. CDR3 nucleotide sequence: TGTGCCAGCAGTTCCCCCGACAGGGCAGTGAACGAGCAGTACTTC. The gene calls are TRBV6-5 and TRBJ2-7; 7 bases map to TRBD1. This CDR3 has 15 residues. The J segment lost 5 bases and the V segment lost 4 bases, leaving 11 bases of the junction unmatched. From germline, CDR1 is MNHEY and CDR2 SVGAGI.

The chain couples TRBV4-3 to TRBJ1-5; D is undetermined. The CDR3 totals 15 residues. Trimming left V 1 base short and J 7 bases short, with 14 bases between. Germline V gene sequence: CDR1 LGHNA, CDR2 YSLEER. CDR3 in DNA: TGCGCCAGCAGCCAAGGGCGACTGATGACCCAGCCCCAGCATTTT. Protein sequence: CASSQGRLMTQPQHF.

The V and J genes are TRBV7-8 and TRBJ2-1; D may be TRBD2 (6 bases). With 1 base removed from V and 10 bases from J, the gap between germline ends came to 26 bases. Germline V lookup: CDR1 SGHVS, CDR2 FQNEAQ. The length of the CDR3 is 18 residues. The CDR3 nucleotides read TGTGCCAGCAGCTTAGTGGGGTTGGGCGGGGCCGGACTTGGGGAGCAGTTCTTC. It encodes CASSLVGLGGAGLGEQFF.